This T cell receptor (beta chain) emerged from a study of blood T cell repertoires in COVID-19. Study details: The United States, Italy and Spain were the sources of the acute and convalescent COVID-19 samples. The cDNA or gDNA used as material had been derived from T cells, B-cell-depleted T cells, or PBMCs.

Those enrolled in Seattle joined during active infection and were followed longitudinally afterward. The germline gives CDR1 LNHDA, CDR2 SQIVND (reference sequence). The CDR3 length is 14 residues. Between the trimmed V and J ends, which lost 4 bases and 1 base, there was a span of 7 bases. How the authors handled the data: Quantification of nucleated cells was approximated via reference gene primer amplification. Here immunoSEQ multiplex PCR was the method, and the copy in TCRdb shows in-frame clones only, minus some. D and trimming were read from the DNA, whereas the V and J calls and clone size are those reported in that table. The table lists approximately 270,000 clones, under 85% of them singletons.

The source is a human donor with COVID-19, enrolled during active disease. The donor label of this sample is uncertain. This sequence joins TRBV19 and TRBJ2-2, with D hard to call. The source material was peripheral blood. CDR3 sequence: CASSRQENTGELFF. The CDR3 nucleotides are TGTGCCAGTAGTAGACAAGAGAACACCGGGGAGCTGTTTTTT.